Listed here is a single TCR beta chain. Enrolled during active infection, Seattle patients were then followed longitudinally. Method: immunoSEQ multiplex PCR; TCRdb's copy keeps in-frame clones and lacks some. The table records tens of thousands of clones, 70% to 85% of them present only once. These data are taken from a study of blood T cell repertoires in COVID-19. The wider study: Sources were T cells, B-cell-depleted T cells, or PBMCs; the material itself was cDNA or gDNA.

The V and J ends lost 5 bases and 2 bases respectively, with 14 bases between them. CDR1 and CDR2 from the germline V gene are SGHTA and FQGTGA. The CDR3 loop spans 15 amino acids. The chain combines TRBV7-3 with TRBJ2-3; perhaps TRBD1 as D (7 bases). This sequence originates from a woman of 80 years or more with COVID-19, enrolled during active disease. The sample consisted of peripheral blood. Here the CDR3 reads CASSAGQSFTDTQYF. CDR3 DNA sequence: TGTGCCAGCAGCGCGGGACAGAGTTTCACAGATACGCAGTATTTT.